This T cell receptor beta chain was documented in a study of spatial heterogeneity in lung cancer (dated by TCRdb to the late 2010s). Regarding the research as a whole: Beta-chain transcripts were consistently detected in greater numbers than alpha-chain transcripts, which likely reflects a higher abundance of beta-chain transcripts. In the raw uncorrected reads, each unique combination of TCR and UMI appeared on average more than ten times. The study quantitatively compared TCR alpha and beta repertoires across multiple tumor regions, matched nontumor lung and blood in non-small cell lung cancer. The study linked features of the TCR repertoire to counts of nonsynonymous mutations, which were determined by whole-exome sequencing of tumor tissue. Both alpha and beta chains were TCR-sequenced in 210 or so tumor regions, approximately 64 matched nontumor lung samples and 45 to 60 PBMC samples obtained at surgery. Results and caveats for the whole study, not just this receptor: Confirming at a functional level the hypothesis that regional TCRs recognize regional mutations was considered to require additional single-cell paired TCR alpha and beta sequencing. Ubiquitous expanded tumor TCRs were found in blood more often at tumor resection than at routine follow-up.

This clonotype was recorded many times. Its antigen remains undetermined. Per-base quality was not reported, and no clone a single base away is much larger than it. Library method: 5' RACE. The reads were generated on a NextSeq 500. The TCR library protocol attached a unique molecular identifier to each TCR cDNA molecule to allow correction of PCR and sequencing errors. The study's own analysis went as follows. Decombinator tools were used for TCR identification, UMI-based error correction and CDR3 extraction. Expanded TCRs were defined as those above a frequency of 2 per 1,000, corresponding to the top 1% of the tumor frequency distribution. Rényi diversity was computed with the R vegan package after subsampling each repertoire 100 times to 5,000 TCRs. To build CDR3 similarity networks, amino acid triplet string-kernel similarity was used, and CDR3s were connected when their pairwise similarity was above 0.82. Through fastp at Q25 and MiXCR, TCRdb rebuilt clones from the public reads, retaining in-frame beta chains. When rows share a CDR3 protein, they turn into one entry using the most common DNA and genes. The V and J calls and clone size come from TCRdb's table, not from the authors' own analysis. The sample yields about 26,000 distinct CDR3 sequences; 10% to 15% were counted once. Around 23% of the sample rests with the top ten.

According to the germline V gene, CDR1 reads MGHDK and CDR2 reads SYGVNS. Between the V and J ends, shortened by 10 bases and 5 bases respectively, the junction contains 21 bases. Measured from the cysteine to the phenylalanine, the CDR3 is 14 residues long. Only the CDR3 part of the read is kept: 42 bases, read in frame from the first base. The intended sense of this specimen's time point label: sample taken at primary tumor resection. Without any cell sorting, TCR sequencing was performed on whole RNA extracted either from tumor and nontumor lung tissue or from cryopreserved PBMC samples. Donors were about 70 patients with early-stage, untreated non-small cell lung cancer from the lung TRACERx cohort. Patients were selected for TCR sequencing only if sufficient RNA was available from at least two tumor regions.

The sequence was obtained from a female donor with early-stage non-small cell lung cancer. The rearranged segments are TRBV25-1 and TRBJ2-7, and the D gene may be TRBD1, 5 bases matching. Sequencing was performed on PBMCs, taken at surgery. This receptor has the CDR3 CATSRGVGFHEQYF. The nucleotide sequence is given as TGTGCCACCTCAAGGGGCGTCGGATTCCACGAGCAGTACTTC.